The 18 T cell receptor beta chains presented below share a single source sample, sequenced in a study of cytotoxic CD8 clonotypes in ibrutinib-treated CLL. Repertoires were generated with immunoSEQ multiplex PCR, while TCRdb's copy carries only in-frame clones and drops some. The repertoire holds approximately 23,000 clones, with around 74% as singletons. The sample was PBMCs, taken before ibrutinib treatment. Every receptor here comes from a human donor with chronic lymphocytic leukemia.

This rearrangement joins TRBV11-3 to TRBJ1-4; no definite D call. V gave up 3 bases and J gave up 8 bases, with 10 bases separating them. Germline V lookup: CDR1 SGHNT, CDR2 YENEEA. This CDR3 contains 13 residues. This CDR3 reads CASSFPGTEKLFF. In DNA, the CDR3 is TGTGCCAGCAGCTTCCCAGGAACCGAAAAACTGTTTTTT.

DNA for the CDR3: TGTGCCAGCAGTTATACCGGGACAGAGAATGAAAAACTGTTTTTT. The encoded protein is CASSYTGTENEKLFF. The chain employs TRBV4-2 and TRBJ1-4; 7 positions match TRBD1. The CDR3 sequence is 15 residues long. The V gene's germline CDR1 is LGHNA and CDR2 YNFKEQ. V lost 6 bases to trimming and J lost 5 bases; unmatched junction nucleotides: 9.

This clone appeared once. CDR3 sequence: CASSHVTSFEQYF. The CDR3, as DNA: TGCGCCAGCAGCCACGTGACTAGTTTCGAGCAGTACTTC. The rearrangement uses TRBV4-1 and TRBJ2-7; D perhaps matches TRBD2 (6 bases). Germline V CDR1 and CDR2: MGHRA, YSYEKL. The ends were cut back, 3 bases at V and 6 bases at J, with 12 bases in the middle. This CDR3 spans 13 amino acids.

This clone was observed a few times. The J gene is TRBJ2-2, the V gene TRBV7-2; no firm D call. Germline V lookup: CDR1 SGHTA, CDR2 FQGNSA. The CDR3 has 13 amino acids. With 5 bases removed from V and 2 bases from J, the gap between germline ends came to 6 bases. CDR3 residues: CASSAQNTGELFF. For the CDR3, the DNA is TGTGCCAGCAGCGCACAAAACACCGGGGAGCTGTTTTTT.

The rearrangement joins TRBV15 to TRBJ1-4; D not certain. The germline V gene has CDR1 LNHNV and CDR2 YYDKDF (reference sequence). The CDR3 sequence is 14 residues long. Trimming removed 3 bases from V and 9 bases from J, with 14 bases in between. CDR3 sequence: CATSSASNYQKLFF. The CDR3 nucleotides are TGTGCCACCAGCAGTGCCAGTAACTATCAAAAACTGTTTTTT.

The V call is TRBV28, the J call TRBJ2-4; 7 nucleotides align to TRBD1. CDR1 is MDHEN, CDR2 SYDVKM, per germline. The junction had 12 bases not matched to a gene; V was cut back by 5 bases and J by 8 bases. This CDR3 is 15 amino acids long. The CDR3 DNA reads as TGTGCCAGCAGTACAGGACAGGTCCTTTTAGACATTCAGTACTTC. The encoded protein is CASSTGQVLLDIQYF.

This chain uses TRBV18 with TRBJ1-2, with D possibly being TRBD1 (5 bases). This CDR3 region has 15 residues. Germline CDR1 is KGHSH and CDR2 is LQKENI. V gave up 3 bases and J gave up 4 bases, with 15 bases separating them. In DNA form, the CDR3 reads TGTGCCAGCTCACCCACTTCCAGGGATGGCTATGGCTACACCTTC. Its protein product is CASSPTSRDGYGYTF.

CDR3 sequence: CATSRRHQGNQPQHF. The CDR3 nucleotides are TGTGCCACCAGCAGACGTCACCAGGGCAATCAGCCCCAGCATTTT. The V and J genes are TRBV15 and TRBJ1-5, with D unclear. The CDR3 contains 15 residues. The germline V and J ends were trimmed by 2 bases and 2 bases, with 10 bases remaining between them. CDR1 is LNHNV, CDR2 YYDKDF, per germline (reference sequence).

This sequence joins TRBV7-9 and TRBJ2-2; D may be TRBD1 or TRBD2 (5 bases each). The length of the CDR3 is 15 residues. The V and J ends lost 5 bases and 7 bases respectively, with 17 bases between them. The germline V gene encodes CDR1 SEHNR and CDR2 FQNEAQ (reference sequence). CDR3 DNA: TGTGCCAGCAGCATCCCCGGGACGAAGGGCGGGGAGCTGTTTTTT. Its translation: CASSIPGTKGGELFF.

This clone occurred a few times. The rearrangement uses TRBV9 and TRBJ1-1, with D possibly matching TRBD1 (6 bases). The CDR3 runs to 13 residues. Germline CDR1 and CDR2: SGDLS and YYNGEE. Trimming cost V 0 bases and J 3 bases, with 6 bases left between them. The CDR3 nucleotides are TGTGCCAGCAGCGTAGACAGGGACACTGAAGCTTTCTTT. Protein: CASSVDRDTEAFF.

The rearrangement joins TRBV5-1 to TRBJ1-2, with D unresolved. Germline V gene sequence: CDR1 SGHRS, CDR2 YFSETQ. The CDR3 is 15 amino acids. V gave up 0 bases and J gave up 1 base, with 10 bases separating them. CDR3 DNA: TGCGCCAGCAGCTTGGACGGAAACAGTAACTATGGCTACACCTTC. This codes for CASSLDGNSNYGYTF.

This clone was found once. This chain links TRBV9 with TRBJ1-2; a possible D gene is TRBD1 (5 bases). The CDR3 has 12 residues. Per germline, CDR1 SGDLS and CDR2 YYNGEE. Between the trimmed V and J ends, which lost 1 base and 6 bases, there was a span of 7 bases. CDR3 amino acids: CASSVLGDGYTF. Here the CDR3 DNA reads TGTGCCAGCAGCGTATTGGGGGATGGCTACACCTTC.

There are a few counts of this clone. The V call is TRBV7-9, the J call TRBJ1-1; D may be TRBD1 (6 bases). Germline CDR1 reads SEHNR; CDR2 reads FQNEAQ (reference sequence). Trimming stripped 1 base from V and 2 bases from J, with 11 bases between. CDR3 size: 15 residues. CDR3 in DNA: TGTGCCAGCAGCTTAGAGGCACAGGGTAACACTGAAGCTTTCTTT. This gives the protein CASSLEAQGNTEAFF.

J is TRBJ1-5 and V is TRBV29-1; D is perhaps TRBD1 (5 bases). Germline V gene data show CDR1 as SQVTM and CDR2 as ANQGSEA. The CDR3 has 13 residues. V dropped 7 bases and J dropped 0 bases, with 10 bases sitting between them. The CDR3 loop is CSARTYSNQPQHF. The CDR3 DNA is TGCAGCGCAAGGACATATAGCAATCAGCCCCAGCATTTT.

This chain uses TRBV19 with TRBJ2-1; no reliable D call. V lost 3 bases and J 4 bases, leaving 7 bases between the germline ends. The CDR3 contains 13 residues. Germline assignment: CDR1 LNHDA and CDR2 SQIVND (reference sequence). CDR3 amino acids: CASSILTYNEQFF. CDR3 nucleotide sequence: TGTGCCAGTAGTATCCTGACTTACAATGAGCAGTTCTTC.

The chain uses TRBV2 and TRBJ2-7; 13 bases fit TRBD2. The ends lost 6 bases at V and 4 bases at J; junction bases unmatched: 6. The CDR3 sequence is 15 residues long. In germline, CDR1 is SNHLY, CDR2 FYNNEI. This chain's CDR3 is CASSRTSGGWYEQYF. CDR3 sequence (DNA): TGTGCCAGCAGCCGGACTAGCGGGGGTTGGTACGAGCAGTACTTC.

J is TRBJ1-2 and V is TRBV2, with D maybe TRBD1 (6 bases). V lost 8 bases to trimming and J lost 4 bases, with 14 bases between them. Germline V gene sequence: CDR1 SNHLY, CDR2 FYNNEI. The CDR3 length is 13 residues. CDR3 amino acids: CASSVGGIYGYTF. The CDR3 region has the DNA TGTGCCAGCTCGGTCGGGGGCATCTATGGCTACACCTTC.

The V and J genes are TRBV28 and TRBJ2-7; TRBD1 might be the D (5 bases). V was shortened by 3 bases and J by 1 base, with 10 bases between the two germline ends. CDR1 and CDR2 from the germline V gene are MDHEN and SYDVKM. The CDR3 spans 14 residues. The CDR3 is CASSLGPSSYEQYF. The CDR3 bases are TGTGCCAGCAGTTTGGGGCCCTCGTCCTACGAGCAGTACTTC.